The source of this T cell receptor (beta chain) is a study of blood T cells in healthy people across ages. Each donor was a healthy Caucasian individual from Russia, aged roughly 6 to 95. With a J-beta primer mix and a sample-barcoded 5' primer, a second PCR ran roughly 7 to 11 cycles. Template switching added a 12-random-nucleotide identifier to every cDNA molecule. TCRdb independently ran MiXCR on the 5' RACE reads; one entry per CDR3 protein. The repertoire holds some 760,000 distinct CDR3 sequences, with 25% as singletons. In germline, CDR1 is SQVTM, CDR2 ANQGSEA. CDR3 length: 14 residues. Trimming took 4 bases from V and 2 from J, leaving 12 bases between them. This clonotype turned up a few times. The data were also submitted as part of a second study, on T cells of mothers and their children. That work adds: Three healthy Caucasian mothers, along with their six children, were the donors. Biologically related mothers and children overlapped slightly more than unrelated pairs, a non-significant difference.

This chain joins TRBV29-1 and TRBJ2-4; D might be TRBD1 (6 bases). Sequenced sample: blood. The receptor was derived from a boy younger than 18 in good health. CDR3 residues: CSVVQGGPKNIQYF. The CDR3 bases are TGCAGCGTTGTCCAAGGGGGACCCAAAAACATTCAGTACTTC.